These T cell receptor beta chains were read from a single sample in a study of human T cells and chemical hapten exposure. TCRdb called the RACE reads again in MiXCR, with one record for every CDR3 protein. The sample has under 90,000 distinct CDR3 sequences, approximately 9% seen once. The material was whole blood, obtained in connection with sensitization to the hapten diphenylcyclopropenone (DPC). The receptors shown here come from a woman between 45 and 65 years old with alopecia areata. Some clones in this sample may be carry-over from other donors' samples. The CDR3 runs from the conserved cysteine through the conserved F or W. A D gene is named only where the DNA matches it firmly. The listing skips clone size in some rows; elsewhere it reads once, few, many or a size class.

V	D	J	size	DNA	CDR3
TRBV11-2	.	TRBJ1-1	.	TGTGCCAGCAGCTTAGAGGGAGGGACTGAAGCTTTCTTT	CASSLEGGTEAFF
TRBV5-4	.	TRBJ1-1	.	TGTGCCAGCAGCCCAAGGAGGGAGAACACTGAAGCTTTCTTT	CASSPRRENTEAFF
TRBV7-8	.	TRBJ2-3	.	TGTGCCAGCAGCTTGACTGGACTAAGCACAGATACGCAGTATTTT	CASSLTGLSTDTQYF
TRBV5-1	.	TRBJ1-4	few	TGCGCCAGCAGCTCCGAGGGGGAGTGGAATGAAAAACTGTTTTTT	CASSSEGEWNEKLFF
TRBV7-2	TRBD1	TRBJ2-3	many	TGTGCCAGCAGCTTCCGGGACAGCCGCACAGATACGCAGTATTTT	CASSFRDSRTDTQYF
TRBV2	.	TRBJ2-6	few	TGTGCCAGCAGATGGGCGTCTGGGGCCAACGTCCTGACTTTC	CASRWASGANVLTF
TRBV19	.	TRBJ2-1	few	TGTGCCAGTAGTACGGCCCCCGGGGAGCTATACAATGAGCAGTTCTTC	CASSTAPGELYNEQFF
TRBV27	TRBD1	TRBJ2-7	many	TGTGCCAGCAGTTTTGACAGGGAAGCCTACGAGCAGTACTTC	CASSFDREAYEQYF
TRBV7-3	TRBD2	TRBJ2-1	few	TGTGCCAGCAGCAGGACTAGCGGGGGTACCTACAATGAGCAGTTCTTC	CASSRTSGGTYNEQFF
TRBV5-6	.	TRBJ1-1	few	TGTGCCAGCAGCTCTGATCCACAGGCGCGGGAAGCTTTCTTT	CASSSDPQAREAFF
TRBV12-3/TRBV12-4	.	TRBJ1-5	many	TGTGCCAGCAGTGCTAATGGGGGCAATCAGCCCCAGCATTTT	CASSANGGNQPQHF
TRBV29-1	.	TRBJ2-7	few	TGCAGCGTTGAAGAGGGTCTGTCCTACGAGCAGTACTTC	CSVEEGLSYEQYF
TRBV7-3	.	TRBJ2-1	.	TGTGCCAGCAGCTTATTGGCGGGGCGCGGGAATGAGCAGTTCTTC	CASSLLAGRGNEQFF
TRBV6-1	TRBD1	TRBJ1-6	many	TGTGCCGGAAGGACAGGGAACGATTCACCCCTCCACTTT	CAGRTGNDSPLHF
TRBV7-2	TRBD1	TRBJ2-7	.	TGTGCCAGCAGCTTAGGGACAGGGCCCTACGAGCAGTACTTC	CASSLGTGPYEQYF
TRBV7-8	.	TRBJ2-5	few	TGTGCCAGCAGCGTGGAAGAGACCCAGTACTTC	CASSVEETQYF
TRBV4-1	.	TRBJ1-3	.	TGCGCCAGCAGCCAAGATTTCGGGGAACCCCGAAACACCATATATTTT	CASSQDFGEPRNTIYF
TRBV13	TRBD2	TRBJ2-3	many	TGTGCCAGCAGCTTAACAGCGGGGTTAGATACGCAGTATTTT	CASSLTAGLDTQYF
TRBV4-3	TRBD2	TRBJ2-7	.	TGCGCCAGCAGCGCCTGGGAGGGACCCTACGAGCAGTACTTC	CASSAWEGPYEQYF
TRBV10-2	.	TRBJ1-6	many	TGCGCCAGCAGGGGGGAAGAGGAATCACCCCTCCACTTT	CASRGEEESPLHF
TRBV6-5	.	TRBJ2-7	many	TGTGCCAGCAGTTACTCCCCCCAAAACGAGCAGTACTTC	CASSYSPQNEQYF
TRBV20-1	.	TRBJ2-1	few	TGCAGTGCTAGGGACGCCGCATCCTACAATGAGCAGTTCTTC	CSARDAASYNEQFF
TRBV7-8	.	TRBJ1-6	.	TGTGCCAGCAGCTTAGAAAGAAGGCCCCGGCCTAATTCACCCCTCCACTTT	CASSLERRPRPNSPLHF
TRBV5-1	.	TRBJ1-2	.	TGCGCCAGCAGGCAGGACGTTAACTATGGCTACATCTTC	CASRQDVNYGYIF
TRBV29-1	TRBD2	TRBJ2-7	.	TGCAGCGTTGAAGTGGCGGGAGGGAGGGACGAGCAGTACTTC	CSVEVAGGRDEQYF